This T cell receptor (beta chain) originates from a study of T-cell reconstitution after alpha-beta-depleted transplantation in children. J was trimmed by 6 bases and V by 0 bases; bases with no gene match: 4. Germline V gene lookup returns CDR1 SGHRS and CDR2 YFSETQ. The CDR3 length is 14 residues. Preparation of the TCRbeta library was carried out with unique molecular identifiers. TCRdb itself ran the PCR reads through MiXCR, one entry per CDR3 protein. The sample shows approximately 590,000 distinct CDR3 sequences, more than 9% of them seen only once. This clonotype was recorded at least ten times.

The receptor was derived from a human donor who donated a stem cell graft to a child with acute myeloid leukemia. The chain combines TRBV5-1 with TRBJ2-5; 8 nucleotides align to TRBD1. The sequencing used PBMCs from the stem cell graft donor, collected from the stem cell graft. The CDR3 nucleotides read TGCGCCAGCAGCTTGGGGCAGGGGGCGAAGACCCAGTACTTC. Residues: CASSLGQGAKTQYF.